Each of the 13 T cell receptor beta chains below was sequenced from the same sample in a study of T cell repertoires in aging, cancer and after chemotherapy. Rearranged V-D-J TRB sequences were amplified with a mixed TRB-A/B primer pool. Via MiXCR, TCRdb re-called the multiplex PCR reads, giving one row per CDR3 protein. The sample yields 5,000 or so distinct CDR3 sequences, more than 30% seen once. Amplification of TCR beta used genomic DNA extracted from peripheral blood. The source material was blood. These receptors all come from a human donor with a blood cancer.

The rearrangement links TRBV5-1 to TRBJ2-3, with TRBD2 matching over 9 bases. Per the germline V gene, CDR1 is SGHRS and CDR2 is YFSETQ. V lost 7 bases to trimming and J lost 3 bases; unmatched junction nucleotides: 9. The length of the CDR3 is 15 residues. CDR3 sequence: CASGGSGGLTDTQYF. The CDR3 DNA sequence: TGCGCCAGCGGGGGTAGCGGGGGCTTGACAGATACGCAGTATTTT. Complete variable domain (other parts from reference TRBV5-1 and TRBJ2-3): KAGVTQTPRYLIKTRGQQVTLSCSPISGHRSVSWYQQTPGQGLQFLFEYFSETQRNKGNFPGRFSGRQFSNSRSEMNVSTLELGDSALYLCASGGSGGLTDTQYFGPGTRLTVL.

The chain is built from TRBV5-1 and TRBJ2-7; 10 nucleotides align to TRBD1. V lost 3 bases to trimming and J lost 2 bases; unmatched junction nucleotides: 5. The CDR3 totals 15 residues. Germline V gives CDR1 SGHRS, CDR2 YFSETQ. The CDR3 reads CASSSGTGVTYEQYF. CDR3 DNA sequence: TGCGCCAGCAGCTCCGGGACAGGGGTCACCTACGAGCAGTACTTC.

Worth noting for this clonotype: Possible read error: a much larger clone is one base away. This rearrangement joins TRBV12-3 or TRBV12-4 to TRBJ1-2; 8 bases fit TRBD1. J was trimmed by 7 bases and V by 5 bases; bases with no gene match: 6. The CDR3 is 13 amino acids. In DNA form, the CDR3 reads TGTGCCAGCAGTCGGACAGGGACAGCTGGCTACACCTTC. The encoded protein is CASSRTGTAGYTF.

In nucleotides, the CDR3 is TGTGCCAGCAGTTACTCGAGATGGGGTGGGCAGCCCCAGCATTTT. Translated, it gives CASSYSRWGGQPQHF. The chain joins TRBV6-5 to TRBJ1-5; D is undetermined. The ends were cut back, 0 bases at V and 7 bases at J, with 13 bases in the middle. Germline values: CDR1 MNHEY, CDR2 SVGAGI. The CDR3 is 15 residues long.

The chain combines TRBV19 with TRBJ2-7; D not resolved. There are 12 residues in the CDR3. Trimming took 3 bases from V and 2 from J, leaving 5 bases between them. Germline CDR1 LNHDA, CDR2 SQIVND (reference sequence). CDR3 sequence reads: CASSMSPYEQYF. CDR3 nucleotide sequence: TGTGCCAGTAGTATGTCCCCCTACGAGCAGTACTTC.

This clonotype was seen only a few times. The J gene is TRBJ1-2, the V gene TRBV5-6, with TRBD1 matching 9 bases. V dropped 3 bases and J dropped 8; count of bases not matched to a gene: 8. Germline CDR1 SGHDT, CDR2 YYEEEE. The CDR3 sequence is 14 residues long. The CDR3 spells CASSSGQGIGGYTF. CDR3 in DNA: TGTGCCAGCAGCTCAGGACAGGGGATCGGAGGCTACACCTTC.

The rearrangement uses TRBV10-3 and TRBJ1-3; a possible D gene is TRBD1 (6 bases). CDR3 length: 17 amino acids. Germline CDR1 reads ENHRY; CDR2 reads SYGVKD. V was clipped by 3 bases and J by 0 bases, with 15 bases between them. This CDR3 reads CAISDRPPGDSGNTIYF. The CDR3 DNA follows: TGTGCCATCAGTGACCGTCCCCCAGGGGACTCTGGAAACACCATATATTTT.

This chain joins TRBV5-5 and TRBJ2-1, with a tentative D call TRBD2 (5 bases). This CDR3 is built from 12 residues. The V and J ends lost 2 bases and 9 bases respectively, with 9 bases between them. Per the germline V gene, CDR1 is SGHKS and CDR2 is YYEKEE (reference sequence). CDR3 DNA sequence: TGTGCCAGCAGCTTTTTAGGGAGTGAGCAGTTCTTC. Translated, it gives CASSFLGSEQFF.

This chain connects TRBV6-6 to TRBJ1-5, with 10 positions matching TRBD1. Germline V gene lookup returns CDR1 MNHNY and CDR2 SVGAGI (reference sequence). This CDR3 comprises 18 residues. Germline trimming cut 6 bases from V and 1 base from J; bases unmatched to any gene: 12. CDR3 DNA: TGTGCCAGCAGCCGACCCGGACAGGGGGTTGTCAGCAATCAGCCCCAGCATTTT. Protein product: CASSRPGQGVVSNQPQHF.

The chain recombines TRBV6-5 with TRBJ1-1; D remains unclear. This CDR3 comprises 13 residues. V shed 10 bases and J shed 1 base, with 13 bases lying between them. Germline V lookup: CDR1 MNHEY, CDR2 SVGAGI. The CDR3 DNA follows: TGTGCCACCTACGGGGTGCGGAACACTGAAGCTTTCTTT. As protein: CATYGVRNTEAFF.

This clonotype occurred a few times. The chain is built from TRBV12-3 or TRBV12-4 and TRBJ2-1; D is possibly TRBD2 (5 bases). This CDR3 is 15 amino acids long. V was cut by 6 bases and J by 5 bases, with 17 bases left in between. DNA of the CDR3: TGTGCCAGCAGGTCGGACTTTATACCAAACAATGAGCAGTTCTTC. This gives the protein CASRSDFIPNNEQFF.

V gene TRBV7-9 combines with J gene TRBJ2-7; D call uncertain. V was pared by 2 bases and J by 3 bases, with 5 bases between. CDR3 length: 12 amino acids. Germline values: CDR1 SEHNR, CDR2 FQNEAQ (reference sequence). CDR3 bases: TGTGCCAGCAGCTTAACCCTCTACGAGCAGTACTTC. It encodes CASSLTLYEQYF.

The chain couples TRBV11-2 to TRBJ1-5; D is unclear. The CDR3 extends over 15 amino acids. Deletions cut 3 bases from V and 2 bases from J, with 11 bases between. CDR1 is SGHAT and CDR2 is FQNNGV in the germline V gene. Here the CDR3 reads CASSLVGTRNQPQHF. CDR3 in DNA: TGTGCCAGCAGCTTGGTGGGTACGCGCAATCAGCCCCAGCATTTT.